Described below is a single T cell receptor beta chain sequence and its context. Its target is unknown. This record comes from a study of T cell responses to AZD1222 COVID-19 vaccine. V was shortened by 0 bases and J by 1 base, with 8 bases between the two germline ends. Looked up from germline, CDR1 is SGHRS and CDR2 is YFSETQ. This CDR3 comprises 15 residues. Sequencing was performed with immunoSEQ multiplex PCR; in TCRdb, only in-frame clones are kept and a portion is missing. The table includes 200,000 or so clones, around 92% detected once. Notes on the study in general: Recipients of AZD1222 seropositive at baseline numbered only 5 to 7. At 160-218 and 743-854, vaccine-associated CD4 TCRs were dominant, and they spanned spike. A rise in Spike-specific TCR breadth and depth followed two AZD1222 doses. The sample set comprised mostly white British donors with more females, and clonal diversity was possibly underestimated.

J is TRBJ1-5 and V is TRBV5-1; D not certain. The origin of this receptor is an adult in good health. The sequences come from peripheral blood, collected on day 0 of AZD1222 vaccination. Written as DNA, the CDR3 is TGCGCCAGCAGCTTGGGGTATCCCAGCAATCAGCCCCAGCATTTT. Its translation is CASSLGYPSNQPQHF.